Here is one T cell receptor beta chain with its context. Its specificity is not known. Losses at the gene ends were 1 base for V and 3 bases for J; bases not matched to a gene: 9. This CDR3 comprises 17 residues. CDR1 is MDHEN, CDR2 SYDVKM, per germline. These data originate in a study of cytomegalovirus exposure and HLA in healthy donors. Background on the study: Earlier sequencing of approximately 200 million T cells yielded 100 million to 140 million unique TCR beta sequences.

In the PCR, 60 Vbeta and 13 Jbeta primers were used. The assay was immunoSEQ multiplex PCR, and TCRdb's table has in-frame clones only and misses some. The sample contains roughly 230,000 clones, over 90% of which appear only once. Notes on the study in general: The investigators catalogued some 150 TCR beta chains as cytomegalovirus-associated. It was reported that the classifier diagnosed cytomegalovirus status with high specificity and sensitivity in both the original and validation cohorts. Within an earlier analysis, most TCR beta V segments proved productive either about 87% or about 30% of the time.

The clonotype was recovered from a girl aged 2 to 10 in good health and CMV-seronegative. The sample comprised PBMCs. The chain is built from TRBV28 and TRBJ2-4, with 7 bases matching TRBD1. The CDR3: CASSLSSPGGGKNIQYF. DNA of the CDR3: TGTGCCAGCAGTTTATCTTCCCCAGGGGGTGGCAAAAACATTCAGTACTTC.